In this sample, the clone carrying this T cell receptor (beta chain) turned up once. Template material for TCR beta VDJ and CDR3 profiling consisted of genomic DNA. TCRdb reanalysed the reads using MiXCR and keeps one entry per CDR3 protein. The data hold about 220,000 distinct CDR3 sequences, with about a third observed a single time. This CDR3 comprises 12 residues. V trimming: 7 bases; J trimming: 7 bases; junction bases outside the gene matches: 3. Germline CDR1 reads SNHLY; CDR2 reads FYNNEI. This record belongs to a study of CD8+CD57+ T cells in acquired aplastic anemia. The sequencing input was sorted CD4+, CD8+, or CD8+CD57+ T cells (not recorded which) from PBMCs. This chain links TRBV2 with TRBJ1-1; 10 positions match TRBD1. This sequence was found in a human donor in good health, serving as a control. CDR3 protein: CASTRDRGEAFF. CDR3 sequence (DNA): TGTGCCAGCACCCGGGACAGGGGTGAAGCTTTCTTT.